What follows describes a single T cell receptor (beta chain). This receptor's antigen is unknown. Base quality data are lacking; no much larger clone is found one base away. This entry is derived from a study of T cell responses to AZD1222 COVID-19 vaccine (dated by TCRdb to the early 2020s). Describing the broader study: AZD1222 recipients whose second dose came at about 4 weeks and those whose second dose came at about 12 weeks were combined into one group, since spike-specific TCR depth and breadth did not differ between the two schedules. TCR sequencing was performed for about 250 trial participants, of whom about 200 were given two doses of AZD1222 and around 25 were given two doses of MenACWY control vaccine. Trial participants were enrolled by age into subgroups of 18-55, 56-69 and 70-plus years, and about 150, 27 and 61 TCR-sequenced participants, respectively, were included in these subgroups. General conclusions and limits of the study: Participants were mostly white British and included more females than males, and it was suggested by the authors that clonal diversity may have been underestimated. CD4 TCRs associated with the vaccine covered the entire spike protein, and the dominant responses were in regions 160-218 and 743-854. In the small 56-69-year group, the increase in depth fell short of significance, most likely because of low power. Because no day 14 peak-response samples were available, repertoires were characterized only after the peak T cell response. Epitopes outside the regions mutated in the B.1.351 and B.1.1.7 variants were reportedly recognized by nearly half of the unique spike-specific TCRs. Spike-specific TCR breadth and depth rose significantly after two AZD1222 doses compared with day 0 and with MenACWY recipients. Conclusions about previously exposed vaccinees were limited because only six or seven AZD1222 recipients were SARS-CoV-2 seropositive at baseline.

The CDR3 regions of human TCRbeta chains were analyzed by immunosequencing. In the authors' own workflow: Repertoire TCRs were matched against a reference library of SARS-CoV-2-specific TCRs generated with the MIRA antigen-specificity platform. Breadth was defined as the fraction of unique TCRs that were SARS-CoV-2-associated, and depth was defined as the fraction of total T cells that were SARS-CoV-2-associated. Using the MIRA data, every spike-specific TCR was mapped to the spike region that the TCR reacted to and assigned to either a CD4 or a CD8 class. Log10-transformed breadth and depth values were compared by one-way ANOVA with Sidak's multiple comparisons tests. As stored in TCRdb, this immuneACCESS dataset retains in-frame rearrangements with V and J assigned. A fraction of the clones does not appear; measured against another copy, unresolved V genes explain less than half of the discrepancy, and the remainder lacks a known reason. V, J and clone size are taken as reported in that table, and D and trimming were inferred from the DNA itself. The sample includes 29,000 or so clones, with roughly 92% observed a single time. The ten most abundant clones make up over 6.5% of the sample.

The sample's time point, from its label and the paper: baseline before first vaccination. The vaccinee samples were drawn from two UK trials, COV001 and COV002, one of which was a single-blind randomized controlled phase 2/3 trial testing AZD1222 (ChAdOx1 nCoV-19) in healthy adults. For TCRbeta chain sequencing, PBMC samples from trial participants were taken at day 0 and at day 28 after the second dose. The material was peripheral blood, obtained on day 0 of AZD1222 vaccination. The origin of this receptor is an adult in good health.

The DNA sequence is TGCGCCAGCAGCTTGACAGGGACTAATGAAAAACTGTTTTTT. The encoded protein is CASSLTGTNEKLFF. The chain links TRBV5-1 with TRBJ1-4; perhaps TRBD1 is the D gene, with 6 bases matching. Trimming costs V 1 base and J 2 bases, and their ends lie 6 bases apart. Reading from cysteine to phenylalanine, the CDR3 counts 14 amino acids. Of all the DNA, just the CDR3 is kept, 42 bases in frame from base 1. The germline V gene gives CDR1 as SGHRS and CDR2 as YFSETQ.